The entry that follows covers one TCR beta chain sequence. The data belong to a study of blood T cell repertoires in COVID-19. About the research overall: Acute-phase and convalescent COVID-19 samples originated in the United States, Italy and Spain. PBMCs, B-cell-depleted T cells, or T cells were the source of the cDNA or gDNA that made up the material.

The CDR3 spans 11 residues. Looked up from germline, CDR1 is MNHEY and CDR2 is SVGAGI. With 5 bases removed from V and 5 bases from J, the gap between germline ends came to 6 bases. In the study's own analysis: Nucleated cell number was recorded as an estimate derived from reference gene primer amplification. Sequenced by immunoSEQ multiplex PCR; TCRdb stores in-frame clones only, minus some. The DNA gave D and trimming, while V, J and clone size come from that table. The repertoire consists of 150,000 to 180,000 clones, with approximately 80% occurring once and the leading ten covering about 29%. The rearrangement uses TRBV6-5 and TRBJ2-5; D gene uncertain. Source material: peripheral blood. The clonotype comes from a woman aged 60-75 years with acute or convalescent COVID-19. In DNA form, the CDR3 reads TGTGCCAGCAGTCGTCTGGAGACCCAGTACTTC. Protein sequence: CASSRLETQYF.